These 14 T cell receptor beta chains originate from one sample sequenced in a study of shared clonotypes between healthy human individuals. Generated by immunoSEQ multiplex PCR, the TCRdb table keeps only in-frame clones and is missing some. The sample lists approximately 980,000 clones; about three quarters were seen once. The sequencing sample was made of memory CD4+ T cells sorted from blood. As to subset: CD45RA-negative fraction. The receptors stem from a man between 18 and 29 years old in good health.

V usage is TRBV7-9 and J usage is TRBJ2-1; 8 bases line up with TRBD1. Germline V gives CDR1 SEHNR, CDR2 FQNEAQ (reference sequence). The CDR3 length is 14 residues. V was clipped by 5 bases and J by 2 bases; unmatched bases: 2. The DNA of the CDR3 is TGTGCCAGCAGCGACAGGGGTCCCTACAATGAGCAGTTCTTC. It specifies CASSDRGPYNEQFF.

This rearrangement joins TRBV2 to TRBJ1-6; D ambiguous. V lost 4 bases and J 6 bases, leaving 10 bases between the germline ends. CDR3 length equals 14 residues. CDR1 SNHLY and CDR2 FYNNEI come from the germline V gene. CDR3 coding DNA: TGTGCCAGCAGTGGTGGGTTCAGTAATTCACCCCTCCACTTT. Translated: CASSGGFSNSPLHF. Variable domain in full (rest from reference TRBV2 and TRBJ1-6): EPEVTQTPSHQVTQMGQEVILRCVPISNHLYFYWYRQILGQKVEFLVSFYNNEISEKSEIFDDQFSVERPDGSNFTLKIRSTKLEDSAMYFCASSGGFSNSPLHFGNGTRLTVT.

This chain connects TRBV7-2 to TRBJ1-2; D gene uncertain. With 3 bases removed from V and 5 bases from J, the gap between germline ends came to 10 bases. CDR1 is SGHTA, CDR2 FQGNSA, per germline. This CDR3 has 13 amino acids. The CDR3 sequence: CASSFGSQYGYTF. The DNA for the CDR3 is TGTGCCAGCAGCTTCGGCAGCCAGTATGGCTACACCTTC.

The chain joins TRBV2 to TRBJ1-5; unclear D gene. Per the germline V gene, CDR1 is SNHLY and CDR2 is FYNNEI. With 8 bases removed from V and 1 base from J, the gap between germline ends came to 15 bases. CDR3 size: 15 residues. CDR3: CASSEHPGSNQPQHF. As DNA, the CDR3 is TGTGCCAGCTCCGAACACCCGGGAAGCAATCAGCCCCAGCATTTT.

This clone was counted once. The chain is built from TRBV10-3 and TRBJ1-2; perhaps TRBD1 as D (6 bases). Germline V gene sequence: CDR1 ENHRY, CDR2 SYGVKD. Trimming pared 5 bases from V and 3 bases from J, leaving 7 bases between. The CDR3 has 12 amino acids. The DNA of the CDR3 is TGTGCCATCAGTACAGGGTACTATGGCTACACCTTC. The encoded protein is CAISTGYYGYTF.

Comment on this clone: This may come from a read error, since a much larger clone is one base off. The V call is TRBV30, the J call TRBJ1-1; D is uncertain. The V gene's germline CDR1 is GTSNPN and CDR2 SVGIG (reference sequence). The length of the CDR3 is 12 residues. Trimming pared 3 bases from V and 0 bases from J, leaving 5 bases between. The CDR3 DNA reads TGTGCCTGGAGGGGGATGAACACTGAAGCTTTCTTT. As protein: CAWRGMNTEAFF.

V is TRBV2 and J is TRBJ2-7, with a possible D match to TRBD2 (6 bases). The CDR3 is 12 residues long. Trimming took off 3 bases at V and 7 bases at J, with 10 bases between the two ends. Germline V CDR1 and CDR2: SNHLY, FYNNEI. The CDR3 nucleotides read TGTGCCAGCAGTGAGGGTGGGAGGGAGCAGTACTTC. The encoded protein is CASSEGGREQYF.

This chain uses TRBV7-3 with TRBJ1-2, with 10 bases aligning to TRBD1. Germline V lookup: CDR1 SGHTA, CDR2 FQGTGA. Losses at the gene ends were 4 bases for V and 6 bases for J; bases not matched to a gene: 8. This CDR3 has 15 residues. CDR3 DNA: TGTGCCAGCAGCTCCGGGACAGGGGACCAACATGGCTACACCTTC. Protein product: CASSSGTGDQHGYTF.

On this clone: This CDR3 is also generated by other DNA sequences in the sample. The chain uses TRBV5-5 and TRBJ1-5; D not certain. CDR3 size: 14 residues. CDR1 is SGHKS, CDR2 YYEKEE, per germline (reference sequence). Trimming removed 1 base from V and 0 bases from J, with 5 bases in between. DNA for the CDR3: TGTGCCAGCAGCTTGTCCAGTAGCAATCAGCCCCAGCATTTT. As protein: CASSLSSSNQPQHF. The full variable domain, rest sourced from reference TRBV5-5 and TRBJ1-5, is DAGVTQSPTHLIKTRGQQVTLRCSPISGHKSVSWYQQVLGQGPQFIFQYYEKEERGRGNFPDRFSARQFPNYSSELNVNALLLGDSALYLCASSLSSSNQPQHFGDGTRLSIL.

V gene TRBV5-1 combines with J gene TRBJ2-6, with D perhaps matching TRBD2 (5 bases). The CDR3 extends over 16 amino acids. V was pared by 5 bases and J by 0 bases, with 12 bases between. The germline V gene has CDR1 SGHRS and CDR2 YFSETQ. The CDR3 sequence: CASRADSFSGANVLTF. CDR3 DNA sequence: TGCGCCAGCAGGGCGGACTCCTTCTCTGGGGCCAACGTCCTGACTTTC.

There are a few counts of this clone. The V call is TRBV28, the J call TRBJ2-2; TRBD2 matches 8 bases. V was clipped by 2 bases and J by 7 bases; unmatched bases: 3. The CDR3 totals 14 residues. Per the germline V gene, CDR1 is MDHEN and CDR2 is SYDVKM. The CDR3 nucleotides are TGTGCCAGCAGTTTAATCCGGGAGGGCGGGGAGCTGTTTTTT. It yields the protein CASSLIREGGELFF.

The gene calls are TRBV9 and TRBJ1-4, with D perhaps matching TRBD1 (5 bases). Germline CDR1 reads SGDLS; CDR2 reads YYNGEE. The CDR3 totals 14 residues. V gave up 2 bases and J gave up 8 bases, with 13 bases separating them. The CDR3 bases are TGTGCCAGCAGCGTCGATCCCCAGGGCGAAAAACTGTTTTTT. Its protein is CASSVDPQGEKLFF.

Details on this clone: The same CDR3 also results from other DNA sequences found in this sample. V is TRBV10-3 and J is TRBJ2-7, with 9 bases lining up with TRBD1. This CDR3 is built from 14 residues. CDR1 is ENHRY, CDR2 SYGVKD, per germline. V shed 4 bases and J 1 base; nucleotides not matched to a gene: 2. The CDR3 region has the DNA TGTGCCATCAGTGTAGGGACAGGGTCCTACGAGCAGTACTTC. It codes for CAISVGTGSYEQYF.

This clone was picked up one time. V gene TRBV7-2 combines with J gene TRBJ2-1; a possible D gene is TRBD2 (5 bases). V was cut by 2 bases and J by 6 bases, with 11 bases left in between. The germline CDR1 and CDR2 sequences are SGHTA and FQGNSA. The CDR3 totals 14 residues. The chain's CDR3 is CASSLRTLANEQFF. The CDR3 nucleotides are TGTGCCAGCAGCTTAAGGACTTTAGCCAATGAGCAGTTCTTC.